The rows below give T cell receptor beta chains drawn from one sample of a study of identical twins. A single record per CDR3 protein comes from TCRdb applying MiXCR to the 5' RACE reads. This table holds 450,000 or so distinct CDR3 sequences, less than 25% found once. The same sample was also studied in work on T cells expressing NK-cell markers.

What was sequenced was CD4+ T cells sorted from blood. These receptors were collected from a woman younger than 30 in good health. Each CDR3 is given with its conserved first and last residue. The D gene is left open where the match is weak. Clone size, where shown, is once, few, many, or a class for clones that have expanded.

J: TRBJ1-1; size: NA; V: TRBV27; D: NA; DNA: TGTGCCAGCAAGGGTTCCCGCCTCACAGGGATGAACACTGAAGCTTTCTTT; CDR3: CASKGSRLTGMNTEAFF
J: TRBJ2-7; size: NA; V: TRBV10-3; D: TRBD1; DNA: TGTGCCATCAGTGGTGTTCTAGGACAGGACTTC; CDR3: CAISGVLGQDF
J: TRBJ1-5; size: many; V: TRBV10-2; D: TRBD1; DNA: TGCGCCAGCAGTACCCGGACAGGGCCCCAGCATTTT; CDR3: CASSTRTGPQHF
J: TRBJ1-4; size: NA; V: TRBV7-9; D: NA; DNA: TGTGCCAGCAGCTTACGCACCGAAAAACTGTTTTTT; CDR3: CASSLRTEKLFF
J: TRBJ2-7; size: NA; V: TRBV3-1; D: NA; DNA: TGTGCCAGCAGTTGGATAGGGAAGACCCAACGCGAGCAGTACTTC; CDR3: CASSWIGKTQREQYF
J: TRBJ2-5; size: NA; V: TRBV12-3/TRBV12-4; D: TRBD2; DNA: TGTGCCAGCAGTTTAATCCTAGCGGGGACAGAGACCCAGTACTTC; CDR3: CASSLILAGTETQYF
J: TRBJ2-5; size: NA; V: TRBV12-3/TRBV12-4; D: TRBD1; DNA: TGTGCCAGCAGTTTAGCGGGACAGGGGCAGACCCAGTACTTC; CDR3: CASSLAGQGQTQYF
J: TRBJ2-7; size: few; V: TRBV6-1; D: TRBD2; DNA: TGTGCCAGCAGTGAACTAGCGGGGGGGCTCGAGCAGTACTTC; CDR3: CASSELAGGLEQYF
J: TRBJ2-3; size: NA; V: TRBV6-2/TRBV6-3; D: NA; DNA: TGTGCCAGCAGTTACGCCACCCGGTTGGGGGATACGCAGTATTTT; CDR3: CASSYATRLGDTQYF
J: TRBJ2-3; size: NA; V: TRBV7-2; D: TRBD2; DNA: TGTGCCAGCAGCCATCGACTAGCGGGGGAGTCAGATACGCAGTATTTT; CDR3: CASSHRLAGESDTQYF
J: TRBJ1-2; size: NA; V: TRBV7-8; D: TRBD1; DNA: TGTGCCAGCGGACAGGGTCTCCCTGGCTACACCTTC; CDR3: CASGQGLPGYTF
J: TRBJ1-6; size: NA; V: TRBV6-5; D: NA; DNA: TGTGCCAGCAGTTACTGGGGACTGACAGATTCACCCCTCCACTTT; CDR3: CASSYWGLTDSPLHF
J: TRBJ1-3; size: NA; V: TRBV4-2; D: NA; DNA: TGTGCCAGCAGCCAGACCCCGGCGTCTGCTGGAAACACCATATATTTT; CDR3: CASSQTPASAGNTIYF
J: TRBJ1-1; size: few; V: TRBV5-1; D: NA; DNA: TGCGCCAGCCGGACAGCCTTCATGAACACTGAAGCTTTCTTT; CDR3: CASRTAFMNTEAFF
J: TRBJ2-1; size: few; V: TRBV29-1; D: NA; DNA: TGCAGCGCCTTACAGGGCTCCTACAATGAGCAGTTCTTC; CDR3: CSALQGSYNEQFF
J: TRBJ2-2; size: NA; V: TRBV6-2/TRBV6-3; D: NA; DNA: TGTGCCACCGGTAGAGGGGAGCTGTTTTTT; CDR3: CATGRGELFF
J: TRBJ2-3; size: few; V: TRBV7-3; D: TRBD2; DNA: TGTGCCAGCAGCGCAACCGGGACTAGCGGTTCGCAGTATTTT; CDR3: CASSATGTSGSQYF
J: TRBJ2-2; size: NA; V: TRBV28; D: NA; DNA: TGTGCCAGCAGTAATCCCCCGGGGGCAAGTATCGACGGGGAGCTGTTTTTT; CDR3: CASSNPPGASIDGELFF
J: TRBJ1-2; size: NA; V: TRBV11-2; D: NA; DNA: TGTGCCAGCAGCACGGGCCCGTATGGCTACACCTTC; CDR3: CASSTGPYGYTF
J: TRBJ2-7; size: few; V: TRBV29-1; D: TRBD1; DNA: TGCAGCGTCACTAGACAGGGCCGCTCCTACGAGCAGTACTTC; CDR3: CSVTRQGRSYEQYF
J: TRBJ2-1; size: few; V: TRBV11-2; D: NA; DNA: TGTGCCAGCTCTGGACAGACCTACAATGAGCAGTTCTTC; CDR3: CASSGQTYNEQFF
J: TRBJ2-3; size: NA; V: TRBV20-1; D: NA; DNA: TGCAGTGCCGAGAAGGCAGATACGCAGTATTTT; CDR3: CSAEKADTQYF
J: TRBJ1-1; size: many; V: TRBV11-2; D: TRBD1; DNA: TGTGCCAGCAGCTTTTACAGGGGAACTGAAGCTTTCTTT; CDR3: CASSFYRGTEAFF
J: TRBJ2-1; size: NA; V: TRBV3-1; D: NA; DNA: TGTGCCAGCAGCCAAGAAGGGCTAGCGTTCACTGAGCAGTTCTTC; CDR3: CASSQEGLAFTEQFF
J: TRBJ2-3; size: NA; V: TRBV9; D: NA; DNA: TGTGCCAGCAGCGTAGTCGGCTCACACACAGATACGCAGTATTTT; CDR3: CASSVVGSHTDTQYF
J: TRBJ2-7; size: NA; V: TRBV6-1; D: TRBD1; DNA: TGTGCCAGCAGAGGTGCGACAGGGGTCACCGCCTACGAGCAGTACTTC; CDR3: CASRGATGVTAYEQYF
J: TRBJ2-5; size: NA; V: TRBV9; D: TRBD2; DNA: TGTGCCAGCAGCGTAGCCGAAAAGCGGGAGGCTTCAGAGACCCAGTACTTC; CDR3: CASSVAEKREASETQYF
J: TRBJ2-1; size: few; V: TRBV3-1; D: TRBD2; DNA: TGTGCCAGCAGCCAAGGCGGGGGGGCCGAGTTCTTC; CDR3: CASSQGGGAEFF
J: TRBJ2-1; size: NA; V: TRBV14; D: TRBD2; DNA: TGTGCCAGCAGCCAAGATGGTAGAGCGGGGGTACCGTACTCCTACAATGAGCAGTTCTTC; CDR3: CASSQDGRAGVPYSYNEQFF
J: TRBJ2-3; size: NA; V: TRBV20-1; D: NA; DNA: TGCAGTGCTGAGGAGATAGGCACAGATACGCAGTATTTT; CDR3: CSAEEIGTDTQYF
J: TRBJ2-7; size: NA; V: TRBV12-3/TRBV12-4; D: NA; DNA: TGTGCCAGCGGGACGGGGCCAGGGGAGCAGTACTTC; CDR3: CASGTGPGEQYF
J: TRBJ2-4; size: NA; V: TRBV14; D: NA; DNA: TGTGCCAGCAGCCAAGCAGGGACGATAAACATTCAGTACTTC; CDR3: CASSQAGTINIQYF
J: TRBJ2-1; size: NA; V: TRBV3-1; D: NA; DNA: TGTGCCAGCAGCCTCTGGGGCAGGGAGTCGGGTGAGCAGTTCTTC; CDR3: CASSLWGRESGEQFF
J: TRBJ2-3; size: NA; V: TRBV7-3; D: NA; DNA: TGTGCCAGCAGCTTCCCCCGATCTAGCACAGATACGCAGTATTTT; CDR3: CASSFPRSSTDTQYF
J: TRBJ2-2; size: few; V: TRBV9; D: TRBD2; DNA: TGTGCCAGCAGCGTAGTGGGGGGAGCGGGGGTATCCGGGGAGCTGTTTTTT; CDR3: CASSVVGGAGVSGELFF
J: TRBJ1-1; size: few; V: TRBV7-9; D: NA; DNA: TGTGCCAGCAGCTTAGAAGGCCTCATGAACACTGAAGCTTTCTTT; CDR3: CASSLEGLMNTEAFF
J: TRBJ2-1; size: NA; V: TRBV5-1; D: NA; DNA: TGCGCCAGCAGCTTGGCCCGGGGGGCTTACAATGAGCAGTTCTTC; CDR3: CASSLARGAYNEQFF
J: TRBJ1-5; size: NA; V: TRBV20-1; D: NA; DNA: TGCAGTGCTAGAGGCGTGGCAGGGCATCAGCCCCAGCATTTT; CDR3: CSARGVAGHQPQHF
J: TRBJ1-1; size: few; V: TRBV6-1; D: NA; DNA: TGTGCCAGCTCTTCGGGCCTCCAGTTGTGGAACACTGAAGCTTTCTTT; CDR3: CASSSGLQLWNTEAFF
J: TRBJ2-2; size: NA; V: TRBV30; D: NA; DNA: TGTGCCTGGAGGTCCACCGCGGCCGGGGAGCTGTTTTTT; CDR3: CAWRSTAAGELFF
J: TRBJ2-1; size: NA; V: TRBV29-1; D: NA; DNA: TGCAGCGTTGAAGGGAGGGTGGAGGCGATATACAATGAGCAGTTCTTC; CDR3: CSVEGRVEAIYNEQFF
J: TRBJ1-2; size: few; V: TRBV7-9; D: NA; DNA: TGTGCCAGCAGCTTAGAAAGCGCCATGGGGGGCTACACCTTC; CDR3: CASSLESAMGGYTF
J: TRBJ2-6; size: NA; V: TRBV10-3; D: NA; DNA: TGTGCCATCAGTGGGCCTCCCAGGGCGTCCGGGGCCAACGTCCTGACTTTC; CDR3: CAISGPPRASGANVLTF
J: TRBJ2-3; size: NA; V: TRBV29-1; D: NA; DNA: TGCAGCGTTGAGCTAGGCGGGACAGATACGCAGTATTTT; CDR3: CSVELGGTDTQYF
J: TRBJ1-1; size: NA; V: TRBV29-1; D: NA; DNA: TGCAGCGTGCAACAACCGGGACCTAAAGCTTTCTTT; CDR3: CSVQQPGPKAFF
J: TRBJ2-7; size: few; V: TRBV20-1; D: NA; DNA: TGCAGTGCTCTATCCCCCCAATACGAGCAGTACTTC; CDR3: CSALSPQYEQYF
J: TRBJ2-1; size: few; V: TRBV7-2; D: NA; DNA: TGTGCCAGCAGCTTCGGACCCAACAATGAGCAGTTCTTC; CDR3: CASSFGPNNEQFF
J: TRBJ1-4; size: few; V: TRBV6-5; D: TRBD1; DNA: TGTGCCAGCAGTTACTCCGACCCCTCCGGGACAGGGAAACTGTTTTTT; CDR3: CASSYSDPSGTGKLFF